Given below is one T cell receptor (beta chain) in context. The antigen is not known. This sample's TCRbeta library carried unique molecular identifier barcodes. TCRdb used MiXCR to reprocess the PCR reads, holding one entry per CDR3 protein. The profile shows about 58,000 distinct CDR3 sequences, 44% of them singletons. The CDR3 is 16 residues long. Deletions cut 5 bases from V and 2 bases from J, with 13 bases between. The record originates from a study of T-cell reconstitution after alpha-beta-depleted transplantation in children. Study-wide results and limits: Reports say that about two months after transplant, the alpha-beta T cells came out of several hundred graft clones that had expanded. Most T-cell counts and diversity one year after the transplant came from T cells that were newly produced.

The chain carries TRBV12-3 or TRBV12-4 and TRBJ2-6; D unclear. The receptor was derived from a male patient younger than 18 who had a stem cell transplant for acute lymphoblastic leukemia, so the T cells may come from the graft donor. The material was PBMCs, mostly from graft donor cells, obtained 360 days after TCRalphabeta/CD19-depleted stem cell transplant. The CDR3 region is CASSQDRLAGANVLTF. The CDR3 nucleotides are TGTGCCAGCAGTCAGGACCGGCTGGCTGGGGCCAACGTCCTGACTTTC.